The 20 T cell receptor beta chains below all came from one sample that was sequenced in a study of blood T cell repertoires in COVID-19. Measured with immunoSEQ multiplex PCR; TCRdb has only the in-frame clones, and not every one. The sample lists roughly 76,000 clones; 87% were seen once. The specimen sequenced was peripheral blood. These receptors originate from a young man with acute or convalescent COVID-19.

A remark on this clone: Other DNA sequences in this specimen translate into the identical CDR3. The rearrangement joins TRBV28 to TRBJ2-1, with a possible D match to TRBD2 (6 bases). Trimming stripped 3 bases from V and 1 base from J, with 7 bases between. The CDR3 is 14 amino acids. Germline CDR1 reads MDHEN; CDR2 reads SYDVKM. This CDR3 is CASSLGGSYNEQFF. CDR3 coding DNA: TGTGCCAGCAGTTTGGGGGGTTCCTACAATGAGCAGTTCTTC.

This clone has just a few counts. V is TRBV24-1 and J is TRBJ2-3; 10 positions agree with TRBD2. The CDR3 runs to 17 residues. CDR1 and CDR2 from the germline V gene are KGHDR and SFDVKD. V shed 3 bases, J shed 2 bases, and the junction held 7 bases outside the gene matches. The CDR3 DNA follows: TGTGCCACCAGTGATGCGCGGAGCGGGAGGGCCACAGATACGCAGTATTTT. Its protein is CATSDARSGRATDTQYF.

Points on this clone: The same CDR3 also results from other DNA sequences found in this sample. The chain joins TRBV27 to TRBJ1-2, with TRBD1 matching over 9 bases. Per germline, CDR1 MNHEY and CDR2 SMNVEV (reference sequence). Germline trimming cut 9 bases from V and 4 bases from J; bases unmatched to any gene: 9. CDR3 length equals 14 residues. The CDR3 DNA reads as TGTGCCAGTTCTCGGGACAGGGACGGCTATGGCTACACCTTC. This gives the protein CASSRDRDGYGYTF.

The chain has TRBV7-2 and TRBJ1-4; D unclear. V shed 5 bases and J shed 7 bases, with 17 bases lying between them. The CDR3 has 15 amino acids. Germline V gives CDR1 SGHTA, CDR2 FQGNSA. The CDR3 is CASSPRAGLTEKLFF. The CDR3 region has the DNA TGTGCCAGCAGCCCCCGGGCGGGGTTAACTGAAAAACTGTTTTTT.

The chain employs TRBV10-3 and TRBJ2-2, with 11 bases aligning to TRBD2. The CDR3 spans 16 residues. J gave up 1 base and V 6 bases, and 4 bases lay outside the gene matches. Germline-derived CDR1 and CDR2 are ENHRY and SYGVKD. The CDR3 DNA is TGTGCCATCAGAACGACTAGCGGGATGAACACCGGGGAGCTGTTTTTT. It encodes CAIRTTSGMNTGELFF.

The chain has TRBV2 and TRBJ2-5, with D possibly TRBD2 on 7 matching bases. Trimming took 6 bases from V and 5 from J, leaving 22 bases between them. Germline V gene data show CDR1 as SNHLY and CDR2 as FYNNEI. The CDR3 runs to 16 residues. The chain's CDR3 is CASSPSWNREGETQYF. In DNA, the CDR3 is TGTGCCAGCAGCCCTTCCTGGAACAGGGAGGGGGAGACCCAGTACTTC.

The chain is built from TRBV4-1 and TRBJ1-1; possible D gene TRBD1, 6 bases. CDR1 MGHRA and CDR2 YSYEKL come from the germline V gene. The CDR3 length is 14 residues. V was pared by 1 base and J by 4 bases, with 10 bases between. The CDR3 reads CASSQAPQGTEAFF. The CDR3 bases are TGCGCCAGCAGCCAAGCCCCACAGGGCACTGAAGCTTTCTTT.

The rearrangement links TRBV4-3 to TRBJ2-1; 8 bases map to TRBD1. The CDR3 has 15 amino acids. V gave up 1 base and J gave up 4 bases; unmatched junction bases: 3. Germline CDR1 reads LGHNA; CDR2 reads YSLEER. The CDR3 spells CASSQVRGQYNEQFF. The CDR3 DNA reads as TGCGCCAGCAGCCAAGTCAGGGGGCAGTACAATGAGCAGTTCTTC.

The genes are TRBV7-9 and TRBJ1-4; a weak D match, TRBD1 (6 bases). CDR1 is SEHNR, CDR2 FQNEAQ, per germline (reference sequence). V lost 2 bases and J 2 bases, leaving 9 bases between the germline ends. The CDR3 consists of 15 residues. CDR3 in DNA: TGTGCCAGCAGCTTAAACCAGGGGACTAATGAAAAACTGTTTTTT. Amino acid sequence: CASSLNQGTNEKLFF.

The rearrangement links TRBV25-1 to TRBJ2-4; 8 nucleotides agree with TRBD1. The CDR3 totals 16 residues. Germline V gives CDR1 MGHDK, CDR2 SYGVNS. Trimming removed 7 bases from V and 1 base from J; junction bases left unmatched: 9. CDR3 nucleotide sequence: TGTGCCAGCAATAAAAAGACAGGGGATGCCAAAAACATTCAGTACTTC. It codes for CASNKKTGDAKNIQYF. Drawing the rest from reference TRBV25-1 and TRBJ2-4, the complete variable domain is EADIYQTPRYLVIGTGKKITLECSQTMGHDKMYWYQQDPGMELHLIHYSYGVNSTEKGDLSSESTVSRIRTEHFPLTLESARPSHTSQYLCASNKKTGDAKNIQYFGAGTRLSVL.

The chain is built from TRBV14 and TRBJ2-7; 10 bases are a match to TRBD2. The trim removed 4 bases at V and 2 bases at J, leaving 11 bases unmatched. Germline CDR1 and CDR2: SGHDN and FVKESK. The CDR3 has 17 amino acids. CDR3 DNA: TGTGCCAGCAGCCCAGCGCCGGGACTAGCGAGTGCCTACGAGCAGTACTTC. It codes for CASSPAPGLASAYEQYF. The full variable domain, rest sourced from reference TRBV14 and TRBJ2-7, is EAGVTQFPSHSVIEKGQTVTLRCDPISGHDNLYWYRRVMGKEIKFLLHFVKESKQDESGMPNNRFLAERTGGTYSTLKVQPAELEDSGVYFCASSPAPGLASAYEQYFGPGTRLTVT.

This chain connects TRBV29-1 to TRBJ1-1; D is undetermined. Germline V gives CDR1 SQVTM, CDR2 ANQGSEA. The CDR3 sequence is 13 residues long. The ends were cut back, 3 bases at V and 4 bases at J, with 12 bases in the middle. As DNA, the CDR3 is TGCAGCGTTGAGAGGAGTGAGGGCACTGAAGCTTTCTTT. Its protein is CSVERSEGTEAFF.

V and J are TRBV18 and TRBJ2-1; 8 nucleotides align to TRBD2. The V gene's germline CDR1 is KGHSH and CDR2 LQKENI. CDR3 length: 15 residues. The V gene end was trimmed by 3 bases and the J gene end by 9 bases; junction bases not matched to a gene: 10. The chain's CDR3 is CASSPDRAGAGEQFF. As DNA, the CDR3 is TGTGCCAGCTCACCTGACAGAGCGGGAGCCGGTGAGCAGTTCTTC. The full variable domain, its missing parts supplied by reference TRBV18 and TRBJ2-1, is NAGVMQNPRHLVRRRGQEARLRCSPMKGHSHVYWYRQLPEEGLKFMVYLQKENIIDESGMPKERFSAEFPKEGPSILRIQQVVRGDSAAYFCASSPDRAGAGEQFFGPGTRLTVL.

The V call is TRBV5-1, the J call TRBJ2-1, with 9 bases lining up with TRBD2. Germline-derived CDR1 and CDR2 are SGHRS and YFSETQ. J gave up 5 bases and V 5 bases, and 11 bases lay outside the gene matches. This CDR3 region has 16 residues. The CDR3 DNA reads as TGCGCCAGCAGTCCCCTCGCGGGAGGGCCTGACAATGAGCAGTTCTTC. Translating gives CASSPLAGGPDNEQFF.

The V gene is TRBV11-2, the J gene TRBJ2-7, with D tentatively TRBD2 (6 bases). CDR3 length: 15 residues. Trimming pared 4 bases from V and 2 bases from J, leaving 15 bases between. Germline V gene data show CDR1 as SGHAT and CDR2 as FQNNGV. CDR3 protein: CASSSLRASAYEQYF. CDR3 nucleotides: TGTGCCAGCAGCTCTCTCCGCGCTAGCGCCTACGAGCAGTACTTC.

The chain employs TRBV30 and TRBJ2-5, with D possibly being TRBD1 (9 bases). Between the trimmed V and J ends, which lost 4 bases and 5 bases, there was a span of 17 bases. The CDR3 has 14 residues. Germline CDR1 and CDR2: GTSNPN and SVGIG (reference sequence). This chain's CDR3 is CAWTRGGTGETQYF. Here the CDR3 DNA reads TGTGCCTGGACCCGGGGGGGGACAGGGGAGACCCAGTACTTC.

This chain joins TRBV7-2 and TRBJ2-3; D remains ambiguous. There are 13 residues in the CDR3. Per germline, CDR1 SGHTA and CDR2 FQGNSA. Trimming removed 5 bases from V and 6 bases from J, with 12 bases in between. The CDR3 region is CASSPSIRDTQYF. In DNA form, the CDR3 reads TGTGCCAGCAGCCCCTCAATTCGGGATACGCAGTATTTT. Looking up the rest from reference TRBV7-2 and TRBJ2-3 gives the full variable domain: GAGVSQSPSNKVTEKGKDVELRCDPISGHTALYWYRQSLGQGLEFLIYFQGNSAPDKSGLPSDRFSAERTGGSVSTLTIQRTQQEDSAVYLCASSPSIRDTQYFGPGTRLTVL.

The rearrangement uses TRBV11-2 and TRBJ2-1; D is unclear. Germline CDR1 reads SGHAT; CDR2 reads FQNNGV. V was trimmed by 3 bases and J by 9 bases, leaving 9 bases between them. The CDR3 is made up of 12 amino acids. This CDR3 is CASSFQTSEQFF. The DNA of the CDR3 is TGTGCCAGCAGCTTCCAAACATCTGAGCAGTTCTTC.

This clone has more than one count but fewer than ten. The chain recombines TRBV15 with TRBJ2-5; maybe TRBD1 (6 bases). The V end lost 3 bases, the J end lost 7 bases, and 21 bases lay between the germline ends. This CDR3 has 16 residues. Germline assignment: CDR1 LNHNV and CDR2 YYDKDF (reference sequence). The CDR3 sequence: CATSRGAARARGTQYF. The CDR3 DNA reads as TGTGCCACCAGCAGGGGGGCCGCGCGGGCCCGTGGGACCCAGTACTTC.

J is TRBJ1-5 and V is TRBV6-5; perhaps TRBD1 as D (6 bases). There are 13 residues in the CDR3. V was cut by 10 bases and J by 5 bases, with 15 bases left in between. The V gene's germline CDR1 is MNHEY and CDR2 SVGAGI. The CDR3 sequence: CATNREPDQPQHF. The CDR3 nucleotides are TGTGCCACCAACAGGGAACCGGATCAGCCCCAGCATTTT.